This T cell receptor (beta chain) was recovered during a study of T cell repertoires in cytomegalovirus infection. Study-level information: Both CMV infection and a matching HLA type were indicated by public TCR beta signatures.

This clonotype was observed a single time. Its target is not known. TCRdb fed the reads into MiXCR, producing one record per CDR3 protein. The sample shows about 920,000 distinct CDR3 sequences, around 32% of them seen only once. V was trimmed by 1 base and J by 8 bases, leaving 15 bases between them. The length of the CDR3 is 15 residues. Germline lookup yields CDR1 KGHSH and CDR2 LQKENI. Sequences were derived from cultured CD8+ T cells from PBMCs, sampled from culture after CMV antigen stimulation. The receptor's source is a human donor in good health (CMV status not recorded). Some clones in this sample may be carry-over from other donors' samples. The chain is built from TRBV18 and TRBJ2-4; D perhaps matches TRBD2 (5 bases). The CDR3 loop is CASSPLALREDIQYF. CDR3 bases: TGTGCCAGCTCACCACTTGCTTTGAGGGAAGACATTCAGTACTTC.